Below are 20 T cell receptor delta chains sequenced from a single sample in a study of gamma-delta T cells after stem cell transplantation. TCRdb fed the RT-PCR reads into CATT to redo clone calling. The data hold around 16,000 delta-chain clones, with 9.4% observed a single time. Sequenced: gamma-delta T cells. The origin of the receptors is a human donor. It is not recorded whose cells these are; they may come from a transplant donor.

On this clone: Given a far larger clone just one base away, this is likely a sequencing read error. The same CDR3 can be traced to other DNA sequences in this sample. This CDR3 reads CACDPVLGDTPPSTDKLIF. The CDR3 DNA follows: TGTGCCTGTGACCCCGTACTGGGGGATACGCCCCCTTCAACCGATAAACTCATCTTT. This chain connects TRDV2 to TRDJ1, with 13 bases matching TRDD3. CDR1 and CDR2 from the germline V gene are GEAIGNYY and EKD. J was trimmed by 2 bases and V by 3 bases; bases with no gene match: 14. This CDR3 has 19 residues.

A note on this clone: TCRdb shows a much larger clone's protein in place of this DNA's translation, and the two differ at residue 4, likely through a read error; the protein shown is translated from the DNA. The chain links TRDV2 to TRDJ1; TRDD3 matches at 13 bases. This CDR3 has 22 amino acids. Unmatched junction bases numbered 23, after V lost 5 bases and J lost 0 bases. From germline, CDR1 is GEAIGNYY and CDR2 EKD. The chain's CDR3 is CACVTIGGTGGYETPYTDKLIF. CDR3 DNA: TGTGCCTGTGTCACTATCGGTGGAACTGGGGGATACGAAACTCCGTACACCGATAAACTCATCTTT.

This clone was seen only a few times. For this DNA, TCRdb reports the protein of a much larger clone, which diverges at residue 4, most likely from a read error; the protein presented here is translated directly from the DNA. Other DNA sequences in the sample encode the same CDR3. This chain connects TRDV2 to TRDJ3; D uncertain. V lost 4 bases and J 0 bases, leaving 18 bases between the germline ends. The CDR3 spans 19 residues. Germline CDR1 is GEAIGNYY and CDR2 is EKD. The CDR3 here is CACETVEESSSWDTRQMFF. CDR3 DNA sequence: TGTGCCTGTGAGACCGTCGAGGAATCCAGCTCCTGGGACACCCGACAGATGTTTTTC.

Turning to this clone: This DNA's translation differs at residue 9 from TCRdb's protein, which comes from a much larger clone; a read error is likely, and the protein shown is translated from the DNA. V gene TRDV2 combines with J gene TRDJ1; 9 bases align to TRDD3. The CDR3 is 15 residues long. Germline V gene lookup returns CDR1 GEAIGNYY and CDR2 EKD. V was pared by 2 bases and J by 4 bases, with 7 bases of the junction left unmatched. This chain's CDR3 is CACDNLGDSGDKLIF. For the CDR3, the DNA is TGTGCCTGTGACAATCTGGGGGATTCTGGCGATAAACTCATCTTT.

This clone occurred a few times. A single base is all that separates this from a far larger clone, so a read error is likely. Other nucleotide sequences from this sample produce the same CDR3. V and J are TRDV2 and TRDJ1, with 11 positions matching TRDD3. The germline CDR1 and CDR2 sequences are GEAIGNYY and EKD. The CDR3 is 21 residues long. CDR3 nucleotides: TGTGCCTGTGACACCGTGTCGCTGGGGGATACTTCTACTCAATCCACCGATAAACTCATCTTC. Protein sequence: CACDTVSLGDTSTQSTDKLIF.

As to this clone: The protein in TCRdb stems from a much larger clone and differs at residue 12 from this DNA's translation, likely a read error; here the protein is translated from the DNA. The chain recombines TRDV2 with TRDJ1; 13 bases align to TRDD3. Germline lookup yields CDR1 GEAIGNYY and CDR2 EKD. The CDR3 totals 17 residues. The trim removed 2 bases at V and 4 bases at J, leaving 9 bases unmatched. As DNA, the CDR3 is TGTGCCTGTGACATCTTACTGGGGGATACGGAGGACGATAAACTCATCTTT. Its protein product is CACDILLGDTEDDKLIF.

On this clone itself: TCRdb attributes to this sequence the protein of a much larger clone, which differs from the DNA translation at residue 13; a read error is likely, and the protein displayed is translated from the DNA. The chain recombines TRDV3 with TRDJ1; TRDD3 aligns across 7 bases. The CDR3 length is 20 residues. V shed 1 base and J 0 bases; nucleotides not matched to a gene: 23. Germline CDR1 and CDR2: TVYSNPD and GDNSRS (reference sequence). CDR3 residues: CAFMHGEGVFGGRYTDKLIF. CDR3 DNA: TGTGCCTTTATGCACGGAGAGGGGGTTTTTGGGGGACGTTACACCGATAAACTCATCTTT.

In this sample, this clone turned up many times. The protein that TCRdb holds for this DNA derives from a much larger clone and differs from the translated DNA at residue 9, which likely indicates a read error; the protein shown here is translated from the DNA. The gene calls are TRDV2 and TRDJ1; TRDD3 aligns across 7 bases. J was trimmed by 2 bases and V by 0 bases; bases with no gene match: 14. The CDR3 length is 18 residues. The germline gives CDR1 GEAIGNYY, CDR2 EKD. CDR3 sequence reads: CACDTLKFPVDTTDKLIF. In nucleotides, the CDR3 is TGTGCCTGTGACACCCTAAAATTCCCGGTGGATACGACCGATAAACTCATCTTT.

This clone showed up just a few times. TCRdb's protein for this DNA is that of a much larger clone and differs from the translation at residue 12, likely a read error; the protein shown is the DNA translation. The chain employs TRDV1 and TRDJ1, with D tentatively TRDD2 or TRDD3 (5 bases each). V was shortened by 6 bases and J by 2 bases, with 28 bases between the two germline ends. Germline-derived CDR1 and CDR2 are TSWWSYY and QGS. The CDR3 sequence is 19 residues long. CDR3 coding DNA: TGTGCTCTTGGTGGGTCCTCTACCTTCTACTGGTATTCTACCGATAAACTCATCTTT. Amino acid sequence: CALGGSSTFYWYSTDKLIF.

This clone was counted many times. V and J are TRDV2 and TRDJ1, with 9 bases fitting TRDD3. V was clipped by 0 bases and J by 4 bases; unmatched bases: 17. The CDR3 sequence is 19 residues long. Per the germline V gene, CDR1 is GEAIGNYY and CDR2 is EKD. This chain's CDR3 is CACDTGGNWGRRGSDKLIF. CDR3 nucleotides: TGTGCCTGTGACACCGGGGGCAACTGGGGGAGACGGGGCAGCGATAAACTCATCTTT.

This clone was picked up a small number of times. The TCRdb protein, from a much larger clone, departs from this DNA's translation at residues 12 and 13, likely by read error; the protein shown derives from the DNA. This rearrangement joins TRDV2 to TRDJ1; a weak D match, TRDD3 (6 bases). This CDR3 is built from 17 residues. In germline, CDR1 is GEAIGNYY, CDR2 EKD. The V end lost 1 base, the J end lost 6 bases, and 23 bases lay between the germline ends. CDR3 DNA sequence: TGTGCCTGTGACACAGTCGGGGATCTGGCCTACCCCTATAAACTCATCTTT. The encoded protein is CACDTVGDLAYPYKLIF.

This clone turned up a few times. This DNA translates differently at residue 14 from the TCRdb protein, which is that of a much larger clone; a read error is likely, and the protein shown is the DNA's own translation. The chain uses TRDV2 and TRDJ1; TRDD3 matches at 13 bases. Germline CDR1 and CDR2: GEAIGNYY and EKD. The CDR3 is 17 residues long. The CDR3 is CACDRLLGDTRADRLIF. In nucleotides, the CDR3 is TGTGCCTGTGACAGACTACTGGGGGATACGCGGGCCGATAGACTCATCTTT.

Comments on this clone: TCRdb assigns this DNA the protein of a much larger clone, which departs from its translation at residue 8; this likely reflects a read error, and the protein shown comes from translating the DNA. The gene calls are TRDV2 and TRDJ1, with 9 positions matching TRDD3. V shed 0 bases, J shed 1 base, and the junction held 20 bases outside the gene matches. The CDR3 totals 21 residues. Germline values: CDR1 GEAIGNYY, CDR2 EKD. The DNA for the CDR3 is TGTGCCTGTGACACCGTGTCGCAGGGGGATACTTCTACTCAATCCACCGATAAACTCATCTTT. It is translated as CACDTVSQGDTSTQSTDKLIF.

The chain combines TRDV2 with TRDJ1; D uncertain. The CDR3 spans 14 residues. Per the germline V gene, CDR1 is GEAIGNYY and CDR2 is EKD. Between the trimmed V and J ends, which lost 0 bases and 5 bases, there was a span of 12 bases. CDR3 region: CACDTKGPADKLIF. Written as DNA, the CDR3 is TGTGCCTGTGACACCAAAGGCCCCGCGGATAAACTCATCTTT.

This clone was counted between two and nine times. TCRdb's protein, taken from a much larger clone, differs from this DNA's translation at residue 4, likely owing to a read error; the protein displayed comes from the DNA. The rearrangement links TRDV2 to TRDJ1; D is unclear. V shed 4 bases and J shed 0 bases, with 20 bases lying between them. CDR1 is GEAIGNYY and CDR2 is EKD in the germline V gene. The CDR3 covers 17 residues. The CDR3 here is CACEPLADTDYTDKLIF. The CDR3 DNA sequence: TGTGCCTGTGAGCCGTTGGCTGACACGGATTACACCGATAAACTCATCTTT.

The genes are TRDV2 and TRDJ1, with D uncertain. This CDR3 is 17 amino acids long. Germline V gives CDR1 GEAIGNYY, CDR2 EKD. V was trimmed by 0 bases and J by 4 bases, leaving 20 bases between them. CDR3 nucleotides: TGTGCCTGTGACACCGGTGGTATCACTGTGGTATACGATAAACTCATCTTT. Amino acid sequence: CACDTGGITVVYDKLIF.

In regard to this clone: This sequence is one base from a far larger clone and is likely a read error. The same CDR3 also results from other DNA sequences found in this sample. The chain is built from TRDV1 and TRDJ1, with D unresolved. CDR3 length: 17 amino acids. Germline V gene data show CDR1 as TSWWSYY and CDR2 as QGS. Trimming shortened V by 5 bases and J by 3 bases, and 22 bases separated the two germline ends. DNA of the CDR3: TGTGCTCTTGGGAAACGAATTACATTTCGGGCTTCCGATAAACTCATCTTT. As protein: CALGKRITFRASDKLIF.

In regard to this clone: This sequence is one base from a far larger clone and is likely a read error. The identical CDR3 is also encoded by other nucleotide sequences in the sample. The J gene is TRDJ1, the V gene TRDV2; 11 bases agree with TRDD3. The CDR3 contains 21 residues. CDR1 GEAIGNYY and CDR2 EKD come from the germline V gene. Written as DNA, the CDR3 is TGCGCCTGTGACACCGTGTCGCTGGGGGATACTTCTACTCAATCCACCGATAAACTCATCTTT. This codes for CACDTVSLGDTSTQSTDKLIF.

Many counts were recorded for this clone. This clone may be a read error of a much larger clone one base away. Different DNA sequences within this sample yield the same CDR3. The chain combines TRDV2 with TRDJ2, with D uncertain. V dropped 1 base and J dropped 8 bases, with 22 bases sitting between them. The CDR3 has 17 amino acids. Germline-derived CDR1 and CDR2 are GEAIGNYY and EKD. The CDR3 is CACDTLGRSPQKAQLFF. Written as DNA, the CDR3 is TGTGCCTGTGACACGCTCGGGCGGTCACCCCAAAAGGCACAACTCTTCTTT.

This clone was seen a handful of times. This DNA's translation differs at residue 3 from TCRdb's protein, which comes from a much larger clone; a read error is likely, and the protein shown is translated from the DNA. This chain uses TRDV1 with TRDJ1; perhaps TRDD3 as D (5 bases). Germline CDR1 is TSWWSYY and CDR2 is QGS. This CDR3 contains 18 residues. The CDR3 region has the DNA TGTGCTGTTGGGGAAGGTGGATGGGAGCCTTTCGCGTCCGATAAACTCATCTTT. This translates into CAVGEGGWEPFASDKLIF.